This T cell receptor beta chain was sequenced in a study of early T cells in non-severe SARS-CoV-2 infection (dated by TCRdb to the early 2020s). Study-level background: Bulk RNA from unsorted whole blood was used for TCR sequencing, so alpha and beta chains could not be paired. The study at large found these results: VDJdb matching was skewed toward anti-spike CD8 responses and likely underestimated virus-specific expansions, missing private and CD4 specificities.

The library relied on 5' RACE. The sequencer was a NextSeq 500. The TCR library protocol attached unique molecular identifiers to individual cDNA molecules to correct for sequencing error and PCR bias. Both TCR alpha and beta chains were sequenced, and tight co-correlation was observed between alpha and beta sequence abundances in each sample. On the authors' methods: Decombinator V4 was used to perform V gene, J gene and CDR3 annotation of TCR sequences. Expanded TCRs were defined as changing significantly between any two time points under a Poisson model with p below 0.0001. Abundances of TCRs were expressed as counts per million after normalisation to the total number of TCRs sequenced in each sample. MAIT TCRs were defined by TRAV1-2 paired with TRAJ12, TRAJ20 or TRAJ33, and iNKT TCRs by TRAV10 paired with TRAJ18. VDJdb, accessed on 1 November 2021, was searched for TCRs annotated for CMV, EBV and SARS-CoV-2, and TCRs annotated for more than one antigen were excluded. TCRdb cleaned the public reads at Q25 with fastp, built clones with MiXCR and kept in-frame beta chains. Rows with a matching CDR3 protein are joined into one entry that keeps the most common DNA and genes. In this record, the V and J calls reflect TCRdb's handling and not the investigators' own analysis. This sample has roughly 83,000 distinct CDR3 sequences in its table, and roughly a tenth of those were observed once. Together, the top ten hold 6.5% to 9% of the sample.

At least ten counts were recorded for this clonotype. The specificity of this receptor is unknown. The input lacks base qualities; no much larger clone sits a single base away. Set within a cohort of healthcare workers in London, UK, this nested case-control study involved weekly PCR testing of nasopharyngeal swabs along with blood sampling. Healthcare workers were recruited between 23 and 31 March 2020, during the week of the UK lockdown, and were followed weekly for up to roughly 15 weeks. The junction shows trimming of 4 bases on V and 2 bases on J, and the gene matches do not reach 6 bases of it. CDR1 and CDR2 were assigned from the germline V gene as SGDLS and YYNGEE. The CDR3 starts with the cysteine, ends with the phenylalanine, and has 15 residues. Just the 45-base CDR3 DNA is kept, in frame starting at base 1.

Sequencing was performed on whole blood, taken at baseline. The TCR originated in an adult who was a healthcare worker with PCR-confirmed SARS-CoV-2 infection or an uninfected control (not recorded which). The V and J genes are TRBV9 and TRBJ1-3; 7 bases in the junction line up with TRBD1. The DNA sequence reads TGTGCCAGCAGCCCCGGGACAGTCCCTGGAAACACCATATATTTT. Its translation reads: CASSPGTVPGNTIYF.